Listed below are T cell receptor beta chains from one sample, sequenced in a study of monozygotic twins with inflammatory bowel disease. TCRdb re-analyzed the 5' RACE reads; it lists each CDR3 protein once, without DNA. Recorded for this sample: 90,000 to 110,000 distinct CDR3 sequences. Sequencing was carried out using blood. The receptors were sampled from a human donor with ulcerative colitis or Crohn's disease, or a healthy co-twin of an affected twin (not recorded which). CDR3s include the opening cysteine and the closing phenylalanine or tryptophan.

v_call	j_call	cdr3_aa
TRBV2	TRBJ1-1	CASVRDSFAEAFF
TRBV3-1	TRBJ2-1	CASSQEDGAVYNEQFF
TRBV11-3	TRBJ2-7	CASSSYRNYYEQYF
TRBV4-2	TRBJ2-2	CASSQVFLNTGELFF
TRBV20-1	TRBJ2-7	CSASRGEYEQYF
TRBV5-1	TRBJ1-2	CASSLLANYGYTF
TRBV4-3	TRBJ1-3	CASSPFSGNTIYF
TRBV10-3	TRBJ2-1	CAITLAGESSYNEQFF
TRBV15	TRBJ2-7	CATSRDEGAGYEQYF
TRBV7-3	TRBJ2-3	CASSLRGGQDTQYF
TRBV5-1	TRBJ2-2	CASSLGPDRVETGELFF
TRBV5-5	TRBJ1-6	CASSLAPSSYNSPLHF
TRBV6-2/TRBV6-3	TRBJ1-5	CASSPGRLNQPQHF
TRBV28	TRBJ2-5	CASSPGGRAEETQYF
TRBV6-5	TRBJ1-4	CASRPGGATNEKLFF
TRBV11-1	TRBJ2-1	CASSTPRQGPRAINEQFF
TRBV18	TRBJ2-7	CASSSSSYEQYF
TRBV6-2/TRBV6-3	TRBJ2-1	CASRQSAGRGEQFF
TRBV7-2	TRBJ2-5	CASSLERDRETQYF